Listed here are 18 T cell receptor beta chains from one sample, sequenced in a study of blood T cell repertoires in COVID-19. Repertoires were generated with immunoSEQ multiplex PCR, while TCRdb's copy carries only in-frame clones and drops some. The table includes around 40,000 clones, approximately 85% detected once. Sequenced sample: peripheral blood. Receptors were obtained from a human donor in a cohort sampled during active COVID-19.

This clone showed up just a few times. The V call is TRBV5-1, the J call TRBJ1-2; weak D call: TRBD1 (6 bases). CDR3 size: 13 residues. Germline values: CDR1 SGHRS, CDR2 YFSETQ. V was shortened by 2 bases and J by 3 bases, with 8 bases between the two germline ends. The CDR3 DNA reads TGCGCCAGCAGCTTTGAGGGGGACTATGGCTACACCTTC. This gives the protein CASSFEGDYGYTF. The full variable domain, completed using reference TRBV5-1 and TRBJ1-2, is KAGVTQTPRYLIKTRGQQVTLSCSPISGHRSVSWYQQTPGQGLQFLFEYFSETQRNKGNFPGRFSGRQFSNSRSEMNVSTLELGDSALYLCASSFEGDYGYTFGSGTRLTVV.

The chain carries TRBV3-1 (or the pseudogene TRBV3-2) and TRBJ1-1; 8 bases are a match to TRBD1. Germline V gives CDR1 LGHDT, CDR2 YNNKEL (reference sequence). V was pared by 2 bases and J by 3 bases, with 5 bases of the junction left unmatched. The CDR3 consists of 15 residues. The CDR3 DNA is TGTGCCAGCAGCCAACCGACAGGGGCGGACACTGAAGCTTTCTTT. This encodes CASSQPTGADTEAFF.

V and J are TRBV11-1 and TRBJ1-1; TRBD1 might be the D (6 bases). Germline CDR1 reads SGHAT; CDR2 reads FQDESV (reference sequence). V dropped 3 bases and J dropped 5 bases, with 13 bases sitting between them. This CDR3 region has 14 residues. This CDR3 reads CASSFSWTETEAFF. The CDR3 coding sequence is TGTGCCAGCAGCTTTTCCTGGACAGAGACTGAAGCTTTCTTT.

The CDR3 DNA sequence: TGTGCCAGCAGCCAAGGGATCGGCGGGGGGGCTTTGTCCTACGAGCAGTACTTC. Translating it yields CASSQGIGGGALSYEQYF. The chain employs TRBV3-1 (or the pseudogene TRBV3-2) and TRBJ2-7; 9 nucleotides match TRBD2. The CDR3 consists of 18 residues. Germline assignment: CDR1 LGHDT and CDR2 YNNKEL (reference sequence). Trimming cost V 1 base and J 1 base; bases outside gene matches: 11.

The count of this clone is one. CDR3 in amino acids: CASSFRPGLSNQPQHF. The CDR3 bases are TGTGCCAGCAGCTTCAGACCGGGTTTGAGCAATCAGCCCCAGCATTTT. The V gene is TRBV11-3, the J gene TRBJ1-5; D is uncertain. Trimming cost V 3 bases and J 1 base, with 13 bases left between them. The CDR3 is 16 residues long. Germline CDR1 is SGHNT and CDR2 is YENEEA.

The gene calls are TRBV7-2 and TRBJ2-5; D not resolved. The V gene's germline CDR1 is SGHTA and CDR2 FQGNSA. The CDR3 totals 14 residues. V was clipped by 1 base and J by 5 bases, with 11 bases between them. In nucleotides, the CDR3 is TGTGCCAGCAGCTTAGTAAGATCCGGGGAGACCCAGTACTTC. It translates to CASSLVRSGETQYF.

Note on this clone: The sample contains more than one DNA sequence encoding this CDR3. The chain joins TRBV5-4 to TRBJ2-3, with TRBD2 identical over 8 bases. V dropped 4 bases and J dropped 1; count of bases not matched to a gene: 2. This CDR3 comprises 14 residues. Germline CDR1 SGHNT, CDR2 YYREEE (reference sequence). CDR3 sequence reads: CASSLTSGTDTQYF. The CDR3 DNA reads TGTGCCAGCAGCCTGACTAGCGGCACAGATACGCAGTATTTT.

This clone was recorded a few times. The rearrangement joins TRBV11-2 to TRBJ1-2; the D gene is possibly TRBD1 (5 bases). The CDR3 runs 15 residues. Trimming pared 5 bases from V and 5 bases from J, leaving 18 bases between. The V gene's germline CDR1 is SGHAT and CDR2 FQNNGV. This CDR3 is CASSMEGQGGYGYTF. The CDR3 DNA sequence: TGTGCCAGCAGCATGGAGGGGCAGGGAGGGTATGGCTACACCTTC.

This chain connects TRBV2 to TRBJ1-5, with 7 nucleotides matching TRBD1. There are 15 residues in the CDR3. V was clipped by 6 bases and J by 2 bases; unmatched bases: 7. Per the germline V gene, CDR1 is SNHLY and CDR2 is FYNNEI. CDR3 DNA: TGTGCCAGCAGGAAGGCAGGGGGAGGCAATCAGCCCCAGCATTTT. Translating gives CASRKAGGGNQPQHF.

A single count supports this clone. The rearrangement links TRBV7-3 to TRBJ2-1; 12 bases line up with TRBD2. J lost 0 bases, V lost 4 bases, and 10 bases had no gene match. CDR1 and CDR2 (germline): SGHTA, FQGTGA. CDR3 size: 19 residues. The CDR3 bases are TGTGCCAGCAGCTCCTACTCTGGACTAGCGGGGAGCTCCTACAATGAGCAGTTCTTC. Its protein is CASSSYSGLAGSSYNEQFF.

This clone was counted a single time. The CDR3 bases are TGTGCCAGTGGCTTGGGGGGAAGCACAGATACGCAGTATTTT. Translating it yields CASGLGGSTDTQYF. The V call is TRBV19, the J call TRBJ2-3; TRBD2 might be the D (6 bases). CDR3 size: 14 residues. The germline V and J ends were trimmed by 8 bases and 0 bases, with 12 bases remaining between them. Germline V gene sequence: CDR1 LNHDA, CDR2 SQIVND (reference sequence). The full variable domain, with the rest looked up from reference TRBV19 and TRBJ2-3, is DGGITQSPKYLFRKEGQNVTLSCEQNLNHDAMYWYRQDPGQGLRLIYYSQIVNDFQKGDIAEGYSVSREKKESFPLTVTSAQKNPTAFYLCASGLGGSTDTQYFGPGTRLTVL.

This chain links TRBV19 with TRBJ2-2, with D unclear. The CDR3 consists of 14 residues. The germline gives CDR1 LNHDA, CDR2 SQIVND (reference sequence). Trimming shortened V by 0 bases and J by 6 bases, and 8 bases separated the two germline ends. CDR3 residues: CASSIDLAAGELFF. As DNA, the CDR3 is TGTGCCAGTAGTATAGATCTGGCGGCCGGGGAGCTGTTTTTT.

The V call is TRBV6-2 or TRBV6-3, the J call TRBJ2-1; 10 bases match TRBD2. Germline CDR1 reads MNHEY; CDR2 reads SVGEGT. The CDR3 spans 17 residues. V was pared by 2 bases and J by 4 bases, with 8 bases of the junction left unmatched. CDR3 sequence: CASSYPYLAGDYNEQFF. The DNA for the CDR3 is TGTGCCAGCAGTTACCCCTACCTAGCGGGAGATTACAATGAGCAGTTCTTC.

This sequence joins TRBV7-6 and TRBJ2-7; D might be TRBD2 (5 bases). There are 14 residues in the CDR3. CDR1 is SGHVS and CDR2 is FNYEAQ in the germline V gene. Trimming stripped 5 bases from V and 3 bases from J, with 14 bases between. DNA of the CDR3: TGTGCCAGCAGCCAACCGGGAAAAAACTACGAGCAGTACTTC. Protein: CASSQPGKNYEQYF.

The rearrangement joins TRBV2 to TRBJ1-5; TRBD1 matches 8 bases. Germline CDR1 is SNHLY and CDR2 is FYNNEI. This CDR3 is built from 12 residues. V was clipped by 6 bases and J by 13 bases; unmatched bases: 8. CDR3 bases: TGTGCCAGCAGAGCCGACAGGGGAGCGCAGCATTTT. Its translation: CASRADRGAQHF.

The V call is TRBV10-3, the J call TRBJ1-1; a possible D gene is TRBD1 (5 bases). Deletions cut 4 bases from V and 7 bases from J, with 10 bases between. CDR3 length: 12 amino acids. Germline V CDR1 and CDR2: ENHRY, SYGVKD. CDR3 amino acids: CAISARQFEAFF. The CDR3 bases are TGTGCCATCAGTGCCAGACAGTTTGAAGCTTTCTTT.

The table lists this clone with a count of one. The V gene is TRBV20-1, the J gene TRBJ2-7; D perhaps matches TRBD1 (5 bases). Trimming took 6 bases from V and 1 from J, leaving 10 bases between them. The CDR3 covers 12 residues. The germline V gene encodes CDR1 DFQATT and CDR2 SNEGSKA (reference sequence). DNA of the CDR3: TGCAGTGCCAGTCGACAGTCCTACGAGCAGTACTTC. Its protein is CSASRQSYEQYF.

DNA for the CDR3: TGCGCCAGCAGCTTGGGTGTGATAGCGGGGCTCTACGAGCAGTACTTC. Translation: CASSLGVIAGLYEQYF. This chain connects TRBV5-1 to TRBJ2-7, with 8 bases aligning to TRBD2. Germline V gene sequence: CDR1 SGHRS, CDR2 YFSETQ. With V trimmed by 0 bases and J by 3 bases, 8 bases remained unmatched. This CDR3 contains 16 residues.